This paragraph covers one T cell receptor beta chain sequence. Per the study methods: It was from reference gene primer amplification that nucleated cell counts were estimated. Profiled with immunoSEQ multiplex PCR; TCRdb holds only in-frame clones, not every one. That table furnishes V, J and clone size, whereas the DNA furnished D and trimming. The sample records 150,000 or so clones, approximately 91% being singletons. The sample is drawn from a study of blood T cell repertoires in COVID-19. Study-level background: COVID-19 samples from acute and convalescent phases originated in the United States, Italy and Spain. PBMCs, B-cell-depleted T cells, or T cells provided the cDNA or gDNA that made up the material.

The length of the CDR3 is 14 residues. V was trimmed by 7 bases and J by 2 bases, leaving 12 bases between them. Germline V lookup: CDR1 SGHKS, CDR2 YYEKEE (reference sequence). The sequenced sample was peripheral blood. This receptor was taken from a man aged 18 to 30 with acute or convalescent COVID-19. This chain links TRBV5-5 with TRBJ1-4; D unresolved. The CDR3 DNA sequence: TGTGCCAGCGGGAGCTTCGTTACTAATGAAAAACTGTTTTTT. It specifies CASGSFVTNEKLFF.